These T cell receptor beta chains were read from a single sample in a study of Ad26.COV2.S vaccination and SARS-CoV-2 variants. Clones were read by immunoSEQ multiplex PCR, and TCRdb kept only the in-frame ones, dropping some. This table holds about 440,000 clones, around 90% found once. This specimen was peripheral blood, taken in a trial of Ad26.COV2.S vaccine versus placebo. All receptors come from a person between 18 and 65 years old who received the Ad26.COV2.S COVID-19 vaccine or a placebo. Each CDR3 is given with its conserved first and last residue. A D gene is named only where the DNA matches it firmly. Clone size, where shown, is once, few, many, or a class for clones that have expanded.

TRBD1	TRBV7-9	TRBJ2-5	.	TGTGCCAGCAGCAAGGGGACAGGGTACCAAGAGACCCAGTACTTC	CASSKGTGYQETQYF
TRBD1	TRBV11-3	TRBJ2-2	.	TGTGCCAGCAGCGGGACAGGGGAAAACACCGGGGAGCTGTTTTTT	CASSGTGENTGELFF
TRBD2	TRBV6-6	TRBJ2-7	many	TGTGCCAGTTCTGAAGGGTTAGCGGGCGCCTACGAGCAGTACTTC	CASSEGLAGAYEQYF
TRBD1	TRBV7-7	TRBJ2-5	.	TGTGCTAGCAGCCCACAGGGGGCCGGGACCCAGTACTTC	CASSPQGAGTQYF
.	TRBV3-1/TRBV3-2	TRBJ2-7	once	TGTGCCAGCAGCCGGACATACTCCTACGAGCAGTACTTC	CASSRTYSYEQYF
.	TRBV7-8	TRBJ2-1	.	TGTGCCAGCAGCCACTCCCCTTTTACGAATGAGCAGTTCTTC	CASSHSPFTNEQFF
.	TRBV7-2	TRBJ2-1	.	TGTGCCAGCAGCCTATCGGTGAACGATGAGCAGTTCTTC	CASSLSVNDEQFF
.	TRBV20-1	TRBJ2-7	few	TGCAGCCAGGCCCGGGGAGGCGAGCAGTACTTC	CSQARGGEQYF
.	TRBV6-5	TRBJ1-6	.	TGTGCCAGCAGTTACTCGATGAGCTCACCCCTCCACTTT	CASSYSMSSPLHF
.	TRBV19	TRBJ1-2	.	TGTGCCAGTAGTATAGAGACAGCCTACGACTATGGCTACACCTTC	CASSIETAYDYGYTF
.	TRBV4-2	TRBJ2-5	.	TGTGCCAGCAGCCAATTTACGGGACTTAAAGAGACCCAGTACTTC	CASSQFTGLKETQYF
TRBD1	TRBV3-1/TRBV3-2	TRBJ1-1	once	TGTGCCAGTGGGCGGTACAGGGGGAACACTGAAGCTTTCTTT	CASGRYRGNTEAFF
.	TRBV3-1/TRBV3-2	TRBJ1-4	.	TGTGCCAGCAGCCAAAAAGGGTGCAATGAAAAACTGTTTTTT	CASSQKGCNEKLFF
.	TRBV28	TRBJ1-2	.	TGTGCCAGCCTAGACAGGGGCTACACCTTC	CASLDRGYTF
TRBD2	TRBV6-2/TRBV6-3	TRBJ2-2	.	TGTGCCAGCAGCGGACTAGCGGGAGGTGGCGGGGAGCTGTTTTTT	CASSGLAGGGGELFF
TRBD1	TRBV27	TRBJ2-3	.	TGTGCCAGCAGTTTTTCGGGGGACAGGGGAGGCGCAGATACGCAGTATTTT	CASSFSGDRGGADTQYF
.	TRBV18	TRBJ1-5	.	TGTGCCAGCTCATCTTCGGGGCGGGATCAGCCCCAGCATTTT	CASSSSGRDQPQHF
.	TRBV7-2	TRBJ1-5	.	TGTGCCAGCAGCCGCTCGGCTGGGAATCAGCCCCAGCATTTT	CASSRSAGNQPQHF
TRBD1	TRBV18	TRBJ2-7	.	TGTGCCAGCTCACCACAGAGGGACAGGGGAGCCTACGAGCAGTACTTC	CASSPQRDRGAYEQYF
.	TRBV5-6	TRBJ2-3	.	TGTGCCAGCAGCGGTGGACAGTCTAGCACAGATACGCAGTATTTT	CASSGGQSSTDTQYF
TRBD1	TRBV12-3/TRBV12-4	TRBJ2-7	once	TGTGCCAGCAGTTTAGACAGGGGCGTGCAGTACTTC	CASSLDRGVQYF
.	TRBV3-1/TRBV3-2	TRBJ2-5	.	TGTGCCAGCAGCCAAGACGGAGCGGTCAGAGGGGAGACCCAGTACTTC	CASSQDGAVRGETQYF
.	TRBV28	TRBJ2-5	.	TGTGCCAGCAGCCCCCGGATAGAGACCCAGTACTTC	CASSPRIETQYF
.	TRBV7-9	TRBJ2-7	once	TGTGCCAGCAGCCCAGGTGACGGAGGGAGCTCCTACGAGCAGTACTTC	CASSPGDGGSSYEQYF
.	TRBV2	TRBJ2-5	.	TGTGCCAGCAGTGCGGGAGAGCCCTTTGGCGAGACCCAGTACTTC	CASSAGEPFGETQYF
.	TRBV5-1	TRBJ1-6	.	TGCGCCAGCAGCATTGGTCCGTGGGCAGGTGGTAATTCACCCCTCCACTTT	CASSIGPWAGGNSPLHF
TRBD2	TRBV24-1	TRBJ2-3	.	TGTGCCACCAGTGATAGGTCTAGCGGGAGTTTGAGAAACACAGATACGCAGTATTTT	CATSDRSSGSLRNTDTQYF
.	TRBV18	TRBJ1-4	.	TGTGCCAGCTCACCACTTGCGGAGAATGAAAAACTGTTTTTT	CASSPLAENEKLFF
.	TRBV2	TRBJ2-7	.	TGTGCCAGCAGTGCCGTGGGGGCGGGTCTCTCCTACGAGCAGTACTTC	CASSAVGAGLSYEQYF
.	TRBV9	TRBJ1-3	few	TGTGCCAGCAGCGTAGAGGGGGAAAGAAACACCATATATTTT	CASSVEGERNTIYF
.	TRBV28	TRBJ2-7	.	TGTGCCAGCAGTTTGGGGGGCTTAGACGAGCAGTACTTC	CASSLGGLDEQYF